The T cell receptor (beta chain) under discussion was sequenced for a study of T cells in Graves' hyperthyroidism and ophthalmopathy (dated by TCRdb to between 2018 and 2021). For the wider study: Peripheral blood samples were taken at initial diagnosis, before any treatment was given. The roughly 100 discovery patients were randomly divided into training and test sets at a 7:3 ratio. Whether ophthalmopathy could be predicted prospectively was tested in an independent validation cohort made up of 18 to 20 hyperthyroidism patients plus 17 patients who later progressed to ophthalmopathy. The study also compared thyroid tissue and blood T-cell repertoires from a handful of Graves' hyperthyroidism patients. According to the paper, TCR Vbeta CDR3 sequencing was carried out on 135 peripheral blood samples, which came from approximately 43 ophthalmopathy, roughly 75 hyperthyroidism and around 17 progressor patients. To identify distinguishing TCR V-J signatures, a discovery cohort of some 100 patients was used, comprising 43 with Graves' ophthalmopathy and under 60 with stable Graves' hyperthyroidism. After sampling, hyperthyroidism patients received methimazole starting at 30 mg daily, and ophthalmopathy patients received high-dose intravenous methylprednisolone.

Graves' hyperthyroidism was defined as stable when no progression to ophthalmopathy occurred over 18 months of follow-up. The hyperthyroidism patients were between 18 and 65 years old and newly diagnosed, with a disease duration of less than 2 months. Any patient with an uncontrolled infection, another autoimmune disease, pregnancy or lactation was excluded. Clinical symptoms, serum thyroxine and TRAb, thyroid ultrasound, and orbital computed tomography formed the basis for the diagnoses. PBMCs were isolated from about 9 ml of fresh peripheral blood by Ficoll-Paque density gradient centrifugation. Total RNA was extracted with Trizol reagent, and quality was checked on an Agilent 2100 Bioanalyzer. This clonotype was observed a few times. No cognate antigen has been identified for it. No much larger clonotype is one base removed from it; base qualities were not supplied. Here is what the overall study found, with its caveats: A 13 V-J signature model separated ophthalmopathy from stable hyperthyroidism, with about 90% sensitivity and 81.08% specificity in cross-validation and 80%/75% in testing. During validation, the model predicted progression to ophthalmopathy a median of roughly 7.1 months ahead of onset, with roughly 65% sensitivity and about 72% specificity. Most expanded thyroid clonotypes (frequency above 0.001) were also detected in blood, a finding suggesting that blood repertoires may reflect thyroid immune responses. Sample size was not statistically predetermined, and investigators were not blinded to group allocation.

The TCR beta CDR3 regions were amplified from RNA transcripts. A first-round RT-PCR of the TCR CDR3 used the HTBI primer set with the Qiagen OneStep RT-PCR kit. Libraries were constructed in a second round of multiplex PCR, after which size selection and purification were performed. Libraries were sequenced paired-end with 100 bp reads on an Illumina HiSeq2000. The paper's processing steps were these. SOAPnuke was used to process the raw data, with reads discarded if the reads contained adapters or uncalled bases, had a mean Phred below 15, or lacked an exact constant-primer or identifier match. COPE v1.2.5 was used to merge high-quality paired reads, and clonotypes were defined as unique nucleotide sequences. MiTCR v1.1 was used to align the clonotypes against IMGT TRBV, TRBD and TRBJ reference segments. Analysis was restricted to V-J combinations with a frequency above 0.0001, which covered over 98% of repertoires. A TCS score was defined as the ratio between F50 (clonal expansion) and ExV (chaos), using BLOSUM62-based TCRdist between CDR3 peptides within each V-J. Welch's t-statistics and random forest reduced approximately 520 V-J features to roughly 13, which were used in a naive Bayes classifier (R e1071). Through fastp at Q25 and MiXCR, TCRdb rebuilt clones from the public reads, retaining in-frame beta chains. Each entry merges the rows of one CDR3 protein and shows their most common DNA and genes. It is TCRdb's table, rather than the study itself, that gives the V and J calls and clone size. The sample profile shows more than 500,000 distinct CDR3 sequences; about 17% of them were found once. The top ten clonotypes cover 3% to 4% of the sample.

Trimming accounts for 4 bases at V and 8 bases at J, while the number of junction bases matched to no gene is 5. The germline V gene sets CDR1 to SGHRS and CDR2 to YFSETQ. Spanning cysteine to phenylalanine, the CDR3 consists of 13 amino acids. Left in the record is the CDR3 DNA by itself, 39 bases read in frame from the first base. The sample comprised blood. The rearrangement combines TRBV5-1 with TRBJ1-4; 7 central bases correspond to TRBD1. The TCR was taken from a woman aged 25 to 39 with Graves' hyperthyroidism. The CDR3 protein: CASSRDRKEKLFF. The sequenced DNA is TGCGCCAGCAGCCGGGACAGAAAAGAAAAACTGTTTTTT.